This T cell receptor (beta chain) is drawn from a study of molecular identifiers for immune sequencing clone quantification. Bulk TCR libraries were made with methods that had been previously described and with listed TCR primers. TCRdb re-analysed the PCR reads in MiXCR, keeping a single row per CDR3 protein. The sample holds hundreds of thousands of distinct CDR3 sequences; roughly 27% are singletons and the top ten take roughly 0.83%. This CDR3 comprises 17 residues. Germline CDR1 MNHEY, CDR2 SMNVEV (reference sequence). Between the trimmed V and J ends, which lost 3 bases and 7 bases, there was a span of 23 bases.

The clonotype was recovered from a human donor in good health. Some libraries in this study had Jurkat cell RNA spiked in. The material sequenced was naive CD8+ T cells from blood, with Jurkat cell RNA spiked in. Noted subset: FACS-sorted CD8+CD4-CCR7+CD45RA+ naive T cells. This sequence joins TRBV27 and TRBJ2-3, with a tentative D call TRBD2 (6 bases). CDR3 protein: CASSFSRGLGGENTQYF. CDR3 nucleotide sequence: TGTGCCAGCAGTTTCAGTAGGGGACTGGGAGGAGAGAATACGCAGTATTTT.